These 27 T cell receptor beta chains came from one sample sequenced in a study of Ad26.COV2.S vaccination and SARS-CoV-2 variants. Described treatment: around 19 received Ad26.COV2.S at low or high dose, single or two shots; 5 received placebo; per-sample allocation not given. Specimen acquisition occurred on day 63 following the initial vaccine or placebo injection. Some clones are missing from TCRdb's copy, which holds only in-frame ones; the method was immunoSEQ multiplex PCR. The data show about 350,000 clones, with 80% to 90% seen just once and 3% to 4% held by the top ten. The sample here was peripheral blood, taken in a trial of Ad26.COV2.S vaccine versus placebo. The origin of the receptors is a person aged 18-65 years who received the Ad26.COV2.S COVID-19 vaccine or a placebo.

The V gene is TRBV9, the J gene TRBJ1-6, with unresolved D. The ends were cut back, 6 bases at V and 9 bases at J, with 16 bases in the middle. Germline V gene data show CDR1 as SGDLS and CDR2 as YYNGEE. The CDR3 extends over 14 amino acids. Here the CDR3 reads CASTVLRRVSPLHF. Here the CDR3 DNA reads TGTGCCAGCACGGTTCTACGGCGGGTTTCACCCCTCCACTTT.

This chain links TRBV7-8 with TRBJ2-7; 10 bases are a match to TRBD1. This CDR3 comprises 15 residues. Trimming cost V 5 bases and J 3 bases; bases outside gene matches: 7. Looked up from germline, CDR1 is SGHVS and CDR2 is FQNEAQ. CDR3 DNA sequence: TGTGCCAGCAGCATAGGGACAGGGGTCCTCTACGAGCAGTACTTC. This translates into CASSIGTGVLYEQYF. Full variable domain (rest looked up from reference TRBV7-8 and TRBJ2-7): GAGVSQSPRYKVAKRGQDVALRCDPISGHVSLFWYQQALGQGPEFLTYFQNEAQLDKSGLPSDRFFAERPEGSVSTLKIQRTQQEDSAVYLCASSIGTGVLYEQYFGPGTRLTVT.

Points on this clone: In this CDR3 the conserved last residue, phenylalanine or tryptophan, is missing, so a read error is likely. The limits of the CDR3 on the DNA are not certain, so only TCRdb's listed CDR3 is given. V usage is TRBV18 and J usage is TRBJ2-7; the table's D gene call, TRBD1, was not cross checked with the DNA. Looked up from germline, CDR1 is KGHSH and CDR2 is LQKENI. The CDR3 is 11 residues long, counting both termini. CDR3: CASSPLGQGAS.

J is TRBJ1-2 and V is TRBV7-2; TRBD1 matches at 10 bases. The CDR3 is made up of 17 amino acids. Germline trimming cut 0 bases from V and 8 bases from J; bases unmatched to any gene: 12. The germline CDR1 and CDR2 sequences are SGHTA and FQGNSA. The CDR3 sequence is CASSLAAGTGELVGYTF. The CDR3 DNA is TGTGCCAGCAGCTTAGCGGCGGGGACAGGGGAGTTAGTGGGCTACACCTTC.

The chain carries TRBV9 and TRBJ2-7; D uncertain. V lost 4 bases to trimming and J lost 3 bases, with 17 bases between them. CDR3 length: 15 amino acids. Germline assignment: CDR1 SGDLS and CDR2 YYNGEE. CDR3 residues: CASSWGTTPNYEQYF. The CDR3 DNA follows: TGTGCCAGCAGCTGGGGAACGACGCCTAACTACGAGCAGTACTTC.

This clone appeared a single time. The chain carries TRBV6-5 and TRBJ2-7; TRBD1 agrees at 7 bases. This CDR3 comprises 15 residues. V shed 7 bases and J 1 base; nucleotides not matched to a gene: 10. Germline V CDR1 and CDR2: MNHEY, SVGAGI. The CDR3 loop is CASILTGSTSYEQYF. The CDR3 coding sequence is TGTGCCAGCATATTGACAGGGTCCACATCCTACGAGCAGTACTTC.

V and J are TRBV10-3 and TRBJ1-2; 7 nucleotides line up with TRBD1. V lost 0 bases, J lost 4 bases, and 5 bases stayed unmatched. The CDR3 is 15 amino acids. In germline, CDR1 is ENHRY, CDR2 SYGVKD. The CDR3 loop is CAISESGQGGYGYTF. In DNA, the CDR3 is TGTGCCATCAGTGAGTCAGGCCAGGGGGGCTATGGCTACACCTTC.

The chain recombines TRBV28 with TRBJ2-7, with 11 bases fitting TRBD2. CDR1 is MDHEN and CDR2 is SYDVKM in the germline V gene. The CDR3 runs to 12 residues. CDR3 coding DNA: TGTGCGACGACTAGCGGGACCTACGAGCAGTACTTC. Translating it yields CATTSGTYEQYF.

This clone appeared once. The V gene is TRBV4-3, the J gene TRBJ1-1; 7 positions agree with TRBD1. Per the germline V gene, CDR1 is LGHNA and CDR2 is YSLEER. The V gene end was trimmed by 7 bases and the J gene end by 4 bases; junction bases not matched to a gene: 12. CDR3 length equals 15 residues. CDR3 sequence reads: CASTTGVGRGTEAFF. CDR3 nucleotide sequence: TGCGCCAGCACCACAGGGGTAGGGCGCGGCACTGAAGCTTTCTTT.

This clone was observed a single time. This chain joins TRBV10-3 and TRBJ1-5; D remains unclear. This CDR3 spans 13 amino acids. From germline, CDR1 is ENHRY and CDR2 SYGVKD. V was shortened by 4 bases and J by 4 bases, with 8 bases between the two germline ends. CDR3 residues: CAISGRENQPQHF. CDR3 nucleotide sequence: TGTGCCATCAGTGGCCGGGAGAATCAGCCCCAGCATTTT.

The chain is built from TRBV30 and TRBJ1-4; D call uncertain. The CDR3 runs 13 residues. Germline V gene data show CDR1 as GTSNPN and CDR2 as SVGIG (reference sequence). Between the trimmed V and J ends, which lost 3 bases and 5 bases, there was a span of 10 bases. The CDR3 region has the DNA TGTGCCTGGAGCAAAGTGCTAAATGAAAAACTGTTTTTT. This encodes CAWSKVLNEKLFF.

The gene calls are TRBV25-1 and TRBJ2-1; TRBD1 matches 7 bases. Germline CDR1 and CDR2: MGHDK and SYGVNS. This CDR3 region has 16 residues. Losses at the gene ends were 1 base for V and 5 bases for J; bases not matched to a gene: 8. The CDR3 region is CASSELKGAFDNEQFF. In DNA form, the CDR3 reads TGTGCCAGCAGTGAATTAAAGGGGGCATTCGACAATGAGCAGTTCTTC.

The chain is built from TRBV19 and TRBJ2-1; perhaps TRBD2 as D (7 bases). Germline values: CDR1 LNHDA, CDR2 SQIVND (reference sequence). V shed 3 bases and J shed 8 bases, with 20 bases lying between them. The CDR3 is 16 residues long. The CDR3 region has the DNA TGTGCCAGTAGTATTCGGGGGGCTATCCTGGGGGATGAGCAGTTCTTC. Its translation: CASSIRGAILGDEQFF.

The chain recombines TRBV20-1 with TRBJ2-1; weak D call: TRBD1 (5 bases). CDR3 length: 12 amino acids. The germline V and J ends were trimmed by 3 bases and 7 bases, with 10 bases remaining between them. Germline V CDR1 and CDR2: DFQATT, SNEGSKA (reference sequence). This CDR3 is CSASRRVNEQFF. Written as DNA, the CDR3 is TGCAGTGCTAGTCGCAGGGTGAATGAGCAGTTCTTC.

This rearrangement joins TRBV7-9 to TRBJ2-1; the D is unclear. Germline assignment: CDR1 SEHNR and CDR2 FQNEAQ (reference sequence). This CDR3 has 14 amino acids. The V and J ends lost 1 base and 6 bases respectively, with 10 bases between them. This CDR3 reads CASSLGLMGNEQFF. The CDR3 coding sequence is TGTGCCAGCAGCTTAGGGCTGATGGGCAATGAGCAGTTCTTC.

This clone turned up a few times. The V call is TRBV28, the J call TRBJ1-5, with 7 bases that match TRBD1. Looked up from germline, CDR1 is MDHEN and CDR2 is SYDVKM. The V segment lost 2 bases and the J segment 4 bases; nucleotides outside the gene matches: 2. The CDR3 sequence is 14 residues long. CDR3 sequence (DNA): TGTGCCAGCAGTTTAGGACAGGATAATCAGCCCCAGCATTTT. Protein: CASSLGQDNQPQHF.

The genes are TRBV2 and TRBJ1-1; D gene uncertain. CDR3 length equals 12 residues. V was trimmed by 3 bases and J by 9 bases, leaving 11 bases between them. The germline gives CDR1 SNHLY, CDR2 FYNNEI. The CDR3: CASSEAGIQAFF. Written as DNA, the CDR3 is TGTGCCAGCAGTGAGGCTGGAATCCAAGCTTTCTTT. The whole variable domain, filled in from reference TRBV2 and TRBJ1-1, reads EPEVTQTPSHQVTQMGQEVILRCVPISNHLYFYWYRQILGQKVEFLVSFYNNEISEKSEIFDDQFSVERPDGSNFTLKIRSTKLEDSAMYFCASSEAGIQAFFGQGTRLTVV.

The V and J genes are TRBV19 and TRBJ1-1; a possible D gene is TRBD1 (5 bases). V was shortened by 7 bases and J by 8 bases, with 11 bases between the two germline ends. From germline, CDR1 is LNHDA and CDR2 SQIVND (reference sequence). The CDR3 extends over 11 amino acids. CDR3 sequence (DNA): TGTGCCAGTATCCGGGGGATCGAAGCTTTCTTT. Residues: CASIRGIEAFF.

The chain joins TRBV19 to TRBJ2-1; a weak D match, TRBD2 (6 bases). CDR3 length: 15 amino acids. V was clipped by 2 bases and J by 8 bases, with 16 bases between them. Germline V CDR1 and CDR2: LNHDA, SQIVND (reference sequence). The CDR3 sequence: CASSIRRRGSDEQFF. CDR3 sequence (DNA): TGTGCCAGTAGTATAAGAAGGAGGGGATCTGATGAGCAGTTCTTC. Drawing the rest from reference TRBV19 and TRBJ2-1, the complete variable domain is DGGITQSPKYLFRKEGQNVTLSCEQNLNHDAMYWYRQDPGQGLRLIYYSQIVNDFQKGDIAEGYSVSREKKESFPLTVTSAQKNPTAFYLCASSIRRRGSDEQFFGPGTRLTVL.

This chain connects TRBV19 to TRBJ2-1; D is perhaps TRBD2 (5 bases). V was clipped by 2 bases and J by 9 bases, with 20 bases between them. The CDR3 covers 16 residues. The V gene's germline CDR1 is LNHDA and CDR2 SQIVND (reference sequence). CDR3 protein: CASSISADSRGSEQFF. CDR3 nucleotide sequence: TGTGCCAGTAGTATATCGGCGGACTCCCGCGGTAGTGAGCAGTTCTTC.

This chain joins TRBV2 and TRBJ1-6; perhaps TRBD1 as D (5 bases). V was cut by 6 bases and J by 8 bases, with 8 bases left in between. Looked up from germline, CDR1 is SNHLY and CDR2 is FYNNEI. CDR3 size: 12 residues. For the CDR3, the DNA is TGTGCCAGCAGCCCGACAGATTCACCCCTCCACTTT. It codes for CASSPTDSPLHF.

The V and J genes are TRBV5-5 and TRBJ2-2, with 8 bases lining up with TRBD2. The CDR3 runs to 18 residues. The germline V gene encodes CDR1 SGHKS and CDR2 YYEKEE (reference sequence). With V trimmed by 1 base and J by 3 bases, 11 bases remained unmatched. The CDR3 spells CASSLSWNSGAYTGELFF. CDR3 nucleotide sequence: TGTGCCAGCAGCTTGTCGTGGAATAGCGGGGCATACACCGGGGAGCTGTTTTTT. Filled out from reference TRBV5-5 and TRBJ2-2, the complete variable domain reads DAGVTQSPTHLIKTRGQQVTLRCSPISGHKSVSWYQQVLGQGPQFIFQYYEKEERGRGNFPDRFSARQFPNYSSELNVNALLLGDSALYLCASSLSWNSGAYTGELFFGEGSRLTVL.

The chain employs TRBV4-3 and TRBJ2-2; 9 bases agree with TRBD1. V lost 4 bases, J lost 7 bases, and 7 bases stayed unmatched. Per germline, CDR1 LGHNA and CDR2 YSLEER. The CDR3 totals 15 residues. The CDR3 bases are TGCGCCAGCAGCCCCTCAACAGGGGGCGGCGGGGAGCTGTTTTTT. Translating it yields CASSPSTGGGGELFF.

The DNA of the CDR3 is TGTGCCAGCCTGGACTGGGGCACAGATACGCAGTATTTT. Protein sequence: CASLDWGTDTQYF. The chain couples TRBV7-9 to TRBJ2-3, with a weak D call TRBD2 (5 bases). CDR1 is SEHNR and CDR2 is FQNEAQ in the germline V gene (reference sequence). The CDR3 loop spans 13 amino acids. V dropped 8 bases and J dropped 1 base, with 10 bases sitting between them.

The V gene is TRBV27, the J gene TRBJ1-3; D might be TRBD1 (6 bases). Germline V lookup: CDR1 MNHEY, CDR2 SMNVEV (reference sequence). V shed 5 bases and J shed 4 bases, with 15 bases lying between them. This CDR3 comprises 15 residues. The CDR3 DNA reads TGTGCCAGCAGTCCGCTTGGGGGGCAGGGAAACACCATATATTTT. Its translation: CASSPLGGQGNTIYF.

The gene calls are TRBV6-5 and TRBJ1-6; D is unclear. V lost 6 bases and J lost 4, with 13 bases in between. Germline V gene lookup returns CDR1 MNHEY and CDR2 SVGAGI. This CDR3 is 15 amino acids long. CDR3 protein: CASRSPTLYNSPLHF. The CDR3 DNA sequence: TGTGCCAGCAGGTCTCCCACGTTATATAATTCACCCCTCCACTTT.

The chain combines TRBV25-1 with TRBJ2-3, with TRBD2 identical over 12 bases. Germline V gives CDR1 MGHDK, CDR2 SYGVNS. J was trimmed by 4 bases and V by 4 bases; bases with no gene match: 6. CDR3 size: 16 residues. CDR3 protein: CASSVGLAGSADTQYF. The CDR3 DNA follows: TGTGCCAGCAGTGTAGGACTAGCGGGATCGGCAGATACGCAGTATTTT.